This T cell receptor (beta chain) was captured by sequencing in a study of blood T cell repertoires in COVID-19. Trimming shortened V by 9 bases and J by 0 bases, and 8 bases separated the two germline ends. The CDR3 extends over 13 amino acids. Profiling relied on immunoSEQ multiplex PCR, and the TCRdb table lists in-frame clones only, not all of them. Counted here are around 200,000 clones, 89% occurring once; the ten biggest clones make up about 2.2%. The rearrangement uses TRBV12-3 or TRBV12-4 and TRBJ2-2, with D unresolved. The TCR sequence derives from a middle-aged woman with acute COVID-19. Sequences were obtained from PBMCs or T cells enriched from blood (not recorded which). This chain's CDR3 is CASQPANTGELFF. As DNA, the CDR3 is TGTGCCAGTCAACCAGCGAACACCGGGGAGCTGTTTTTT.